The 18 T cell receptor beta chains given below trace back to one sample, sequenced in a study of shared clonotypes between healthy human individuals. Clones were read by immunoSEQ multiplex PCR, and TCRdb kept only the in-frame ones, dropping some. Found here are a few million clones, approximately 95% of them singletons; the top ten hold about 0.37%. Sample: naive CD4+ T cells from PBMCs. Subset here: CD45RA+ positively selected. All receptors derive from a man aged 18 to 35 in good health. Some clones in this sample may be carry-over from other donors' samples.

The rearrangement joins TRBV9 to TRBJ2-1; unclear D gene. This CDR3 is 12 amino acids long. V lost 3 bases and J lost 9, with 10 bases in between. CDR1 is SGDLS and CDR2 is YYNGEE in the germline V gene. CDR3 residues: CASSAPVSEQFF. In nucleotides, the CDR3 is TGTGCCAGCAGCGCACCAGTAAGTGAGCAGTTCTTC.

V usage is TRBV2 and J usage is TRBJ1-1; D is undetermined. Trimming left V 7 bases short and J 9 bases short, with 21 bases between. Per the germline V gene, CDR1 is SNHLY and CDR2 is FYNNEI. The CDR3 length is 14 residues. In DNA, the CDR3 is TGTGCCAGCACCCCGGACGTTCTAATCAACAAAGCTTTCTTT. This sequence encodes CASTPDVLINKAFF.

In nucleotides, the CDR3 is TGTGCCAGTAGCGGGAGGTACAATGAGCAGTTCTTC. As protein: CASSGRYNEQFF. The chain uses TRBV19 and TRBJ2-1; 7 nucleotides match TRBD2. V was clipped by 6 bases and J by 4 bases; unmatched bases: 0. Germline CDR1 LNHDA, CDR2 SQIVND (reference sequence). The length of the CDR3 is 12 residues.

The V call is TRBV19, the J call TRBJ1-5, with TRBD1 matching 9 bases. The V gene's germline CDR1 is LNHDA and CDR2 SQIVND (reference sequence). V lost 3 bases and J lost 1; bases outside the gene matches: 10. The length of the CDR3 is 18 residues. CDR3 in amino acids: CASSIAGTGIKSNQPQHF. As DNA, the CDR3 is TGTGCCAGTAGTATCGCAGGGACAGGGATTAAAAGCAATCAGCCCCAGCATTTT.

The J gene is TRBJ1-2, the V gene TRBV7-9; D gene ambiguous. Trimming took 3 bases from V and 4 from J, leaving 12 bases between them. CDR1 SEHNR and CDR2 FQNEAQ come from the germline V gene (reference sequence). The CDR3 runs to 14 residues. CDR3 DNA sequence: TGTGCCAGCAGCTTCGCCGACATCGGCTATGGCTACACCTTC. This codes for CASSFADIGYGYTF.

This clone showed up just once. The rearrangement links TRBV4-2 to TRBJ2-1; 8 bases fit TRBD1. V gave up 4 bases and J gave up 7 bases; unmatched junction bases: 9. Looked up from germline, CDR1 is LGHNA and CDR2 is YNFKEQ. The CDR3 loop spans 15 amino acids. CDR3 sequence reads: CASSLGGRGQNEQFF. CDR3 in DNA: TGTGCCAGCAGCCTCGGGGGCAGGGGGCAGAATGAGCAGTTCTTC.

This chain links TRBV4-2 with TRBJ1-5; D remains unclear. Trimming stripped 0 bases from V and 4 bases from J, with 13 bases between. This CDR3 has 16 amino acids. Germline assignment: CDR1 LGHNA and CDR2 YNFKEQ. DNA for the CDR3: TGTGCCAGCAGCCAAGATCCCAGCAACATAAATCAGCCCCAGCATTTT. Its protein product is CASSQDPSNINQPQHF.

The CDR3 bases are TGTGCCAGCAGCTTCCTAGCGGGAGTCCAAGAGACCCAGTACTTC. It translates to CASSFLAGVQETQYF. The chain joins TRBV7-2 to TRBJ2-5, with 10 bases lining up with TRBD2. The CDR3 has 15 amino acids. The germline V gene encodes CDR1 SGHTA and CDR2 FQGNSA. V trimming: 3 bases; J trimming: 1 base; junction bases outside the gene matches: 2.

The chain couples TRBV6-1 to TRBJ1-4; 8 nucleotides align to TRBD1. V gave up 5 bases and J gave up 6 bases; unmatched junction bases: 5. The V gene's germline CDR1 is MNHNS and CDR2 SASEGT. This CDR3 region has 14 residues. CDR3 protein: CASSPRGLYEKLFF. The CDR3 DNA sequence: TGTGCCAGCAGTCCCAGGGGGCTGTATGAAAAACTGTTTTTT.

The chain joins TRBV7-9 to TRBJ2-2; 7 positions agree with TRBD1. Germline V lookup: CDR1 SEHNR, CDR2 FQNEAQ (reference sequence). The CDR3 is 17 residues long. V lost 4 bases, J lost 1 base, and 9 bases stayed unmatched. In DNA, the CDR3 is TGTGCCAGCAGCTCTCACTACCGGACAGGGAACACCGGGGAGCTGTTTTTT. Protein: CASSSHYRTGNTGELFF. The variable domain in full, with the rest retrieved from reference TRBV7-9 and TRBJ2-2, is DTGVSQNPRHKITKRGQNVTFRCDPISEHNRLYWYRQTLGQGPEFLTYFQNEAQLEKSRLLSDRFSAERPKGSFSTLEIQRTEQGDSAMYLCASSSHYRTGNTGELFFGEGSRLTVL.

V usage is TRBV28 and J usage is TRBJ1-1; perhaps TRBD1 as D (6 bases). V was shortened by 6 bases and J by 4 bases, with 12 bases between the two germline ends. The CDR3 has 13 residues. Germline CDR1 MDHEN, CDR2 SYDVKM. DNA for the CDR3: TGTGCCAGCAGCCCCAGGGGACGCACTGAAGCTTTCTTT. Translating it yields CASSPRGRTEAFF.

This sequence joins TRBV5-1 and TRBJ2-3; D might be TRBD2 (5 bases). V shed 0 bases and J shed 8 bases, with 13 bases lying between them. Germline V gene data show CDR1 as SGHRS and CDR2 as YFSETQ. CDR3 length equals 14 residues. This CDR3 reads CASSLGAGISTQYF. CDR3 nucleotides: TGCGCCAGCAGCTTGGGGGCCGGGATCAGTACGCAGTATTTT. The full variable domain, with the rest looked up from reference TRBV5-1 and TRBJ2-3, is KAGVTQTPRYLIKTRGQQVTLSCSPISGHRSVSWYQQTPGQGLQFLFEYFSETQRNKGNFPGRFSGRQFSNSRSEMNVSTLELGDSALYLCASSLGAGISTQYFGPGTRLTVL.

This sequence joins TRBV9 and TRBJ2-5; D not resolved. The CDR3 is made up of 15 amino acids. The ends were cut back, 4 bases at V and 0 bases at J, with 13 bases in the middle. Germline assignment: CDR1 SGDLS and CDR2 YYNGEE. In nucleotides, the CDR3 is TGTGCCAGCAGCCCCGCCCCCAACCACCAAGAGACCCAGTACTTC. Its protein product is CASSPAPNHQETQYF.

This chain uses TRBV5-1 with TRBJ2-5; 11 nucleotides agree with TRBD2. Unmatched junction bases numbered 5, after V lost 2 bases and J lost 5 bases. CDR1 is SGHRS, CDR2 YFSETQ, per germline. The CDR3 contains 15 residues. The CDR3 nucleotides are TGCGCCAGCAGCTTACTAGCGGGAGTTCTGGAGACCCAGTACTTC. Its translation is CASSLLAGVLETQYF.

V and J are TRBV15 and TRBJ2-7; a weak D match, TRBD1 (6 bases). CDR1 and CDR2 (germline): LNHNV, YYDKDF (reference sequence). V lost 0 bases, J lost 3 bases, and 24 bases lay in between. There are 19 residues in the CDR3. CDR3 in amino acids: CATSRDLPRGLGNDYEQYF. The DNA for the CDR3 is TGTGCCACCAGCAGAGATCTACCCAGGGGCCTCGGGAACGACTACGAGCAGTACTTC.

The chain couples TRBV28 to TRBJ1-5; no clear D. Trimming removed 8 bases at V and 9 bases at J, with 20 bases between. This CDR3 contains 14 residues. Germline CDR1 is MDHEN and CDR2 is SYDVKM. CDR3 DNA: TGTGCCAGCGGGCCTGGAAACCTCGGAGGGCCCCAGCATTTT. It translates to CASGPGNLGGPQHF.

This clone was picked up one time. V usage is TRBV4-1 and J usage is TRBJ1-1; D is perhaps TRBD1 (5 bases). CDR3 length: 15 amino acids. V shed 3 bases and J shed 2 bases, with 13 bases lying between them. Germline V gives CDR1 MGHRA, CDR2 YSYEKL. CDR3 nucleotide sequence: TGCGCCAGCAGCCAGATGACAGCGGTAAACACTGAAGCTTTCTTT. Protein sequence: CASSQMTAVNTEAFF.

A word on this clone: The same CDR3 can be traced to other DNA sequences in this sample. The chain joins TRBV18 to TRBJ2-5; 7 bases align to TRBD1. The CDR3 extends over 15 amino acids. From germline, CDR1 is KGHSH and CDR2 LQKENI. V gave up 3 bases and J gave up 2 bases; unmatched junction bases: 6. The CDR3 loop is CASSPYGTAQETQYF. As DNA, the CDR3 is TGTGCCAGCTCACCCTATGGGACAGCACAAGAGACCCAGTACTTC.